Sequencing of this TCR beta chain was carried out in a study of shared clonotypes between healthy human individuals. Study details: The study enrolled a couple of women and a few men aged 18 to 49.

CDR1 and CDR2 from the germline V gene are GTSNPN and SVGIG (reference sequence). Trimming left V 3 bases short and J 5 bases short, with 10 bases between. The CDR3 extends over 12 amino acids. Each replicate PCR on the sorted subsets used roughly 190 ng DNA (roughly 32,000 T cell genomes). Only in-frame clones appear in the TCRdb table, and some are missing; sequencing was by immunoSEQ multiplex PCR. The sample lists 550,000 to 850,000 clones, around 70% occurring once. The sequenced sample consisted of memory CD4+ T cells sorted from blood. Subset indicated: CD45RA-negative fraction. The rearrangement uses TRBV30 and TRBJ1-2; D is perhaps TRBD1 (5 bases). This receptor was taken from a woman younger than 45 in good health. As DNA, the CDR3 is TGTGCCTGGAGCACGTCAGGGTATGGCTACACCTTC. It translates to CAWSTSGYGYTF.